This is a list of T cell receptor beta chains from one sample in a study of OX40 agonist ivuxolimab in advanced cancers. Only in-frame clones appear in the TCRdb table, and some are missing; sequencing was by immunoSEQ multiplex PCR. This sample has roughly 86,000 clones, with about nine tenths found just once. Here the sequenced sample was CD4+ or CD8+ T cells sorted from blood, taken in a trial of the OX40 agonist ivuxolimab. These receptors were taken from an adult with an advanced solid tumor such as melanoma, head and neck, liver or kidney cancer. CDR3s include the opening cysteine and the closing phenylalanine or tryptophan. A D gene is named only where the DNA matches it firmly. Not every row has a clone size; where given, it reads once, few, many or a size class.

length: 15
V: TRBV18
D: TRBD1
J: TRBJ1-5
size: -
DNA: TGTGCCAGCTCACCTGGGACAGGGGGCGCTGAGCCCCAGCATTTT
CDR3: CASSPGTGGAEPQHF

length: 13
V: TRBV7-2
D: -
J: TRBJ2-3
size: -
DNA: TGTGCCAGCAGCTTAGAACATTCTGATACGCAGTATTTT
CDR3: CASSLEHSDTQYF

length: 13
V: TRBV30
D: -
J: TRBJ1-1
size: -
DNA: TGTGCCTGGTCAAAGCGGCGCCACACTGAAGCTTTCTTT
CDR3: CAWSKRRHTEAFF

length: 17
V: TRBV7-7
D: TRBD2
J: TRBJ2-1
size: -
DNA: TGTGCCAGCAGCCCCGGACTAGCGGGAGCGGGCTACAATGAGCAGTTCTTC
CDR3: CASSPGLAGAGYNEQFF

length: 14
V: TRBV9
D: TRBD2
J: TRBJ2-7
size: -
DNA: TGTGCCAGCAGCGTAGGGTTCGGGACTACCGAGCAGTACTTC
CDR3: CASSVGFGTTEQYF

length: 16
V: TRBV5-1
D: TRBD2
J: TRBJ2-7
size: -
DNA: TGCGCCAGCAGCCCGGGACTAGCGGGTGCCCCTGGCGAGCAGTACTTC
CDR3: CASSPGLAGAPGEQYF

length: 16
V: TRBV7-8
D: -
J: TRBJ2-1
size: -
DNA: TGTGCCAGCAGCTTAGTCGGGACTTCCTCCTACAATGAGCAGTTCTTC
CDR3: CASSLVGTSSYNEQFF

length: 15
V: TRBV29-1
D: -
J: TRBJ2-3
size: -
DNA: TGCAGCGTTGAAGAGTCCCGGGACTTCACAGATACGCAGTATTTT
CDR3: CSVEESRDFTDTQYF

length: 13
V: TRBV5-4
D: -
J: TRBJ2-3
size: -
DNA: TGTGCCAGCAGGGTCTCGGGCACAGATACGCAGTATTTT
CDR3: CASRVSGTDTQYF

length: 15
V: TRBV30
D: -
J: TRBJ1-5
size: -
DNA: TGTGCCTGGAGTGTTGGGAGCCGTAGCAATCAGCCCCAGCATTTT
CDR3: CAWSVGSRSNQPQHF

length: 14
V: TRBV11-2
D: -
J: TRBJ2-7
size: -
DNA: TGTGCCAGTGGGGTTTGGGGGGACCCCCTTGAGCAGTACTTC
CDR3: CASGVWGDPLEQYF

length: 17
V: TRBV18
D: -
J: TRBJ2-2
size: -
DNA: TGTGCCAGCTCACCACTTGGAAGGGGTTCGGACACCGGGGAGCTGTTTTTT
CDR3: CASSPLGRGSDTGELFF

length: 14
V: TRBV28
D: -
J: TRBJ2-1
size: -
DNA: TGTGCCAGCTTAACCCAGGTAAATGGGAATGAGCAGTTCTTC
CDR3: CASLTQVNGNEQFF

length: 16
V: TRBV14
D: -
J: TRBJ2-2
size: -
DNA: TGTGCCAGCAGCCCCCGGACGGACCCGAGGACCGGGGAGCTGTTTTTT
CDR3: CASSPRTDPRTGELFF

length: 14
V: TRBV19
D: -
J: TRBJ1-5
size: -
DNA: TGTGCCAGTGGGCCGTGGGGGGGCACTTCGCCCCAGCATTTT
CDR3: CASGPWGGTSPQHF

length: 14
V: TRBV5-1
D: TRBD1
J: TRBJ2-5
size: -
DNA: TGCGCCAGCAACTCCGGGACAGGGAGTGAAGCCCAGTACTTC
CDR3: CASNSGTGSEAQYF

length: 12
V: TRBV4-2
D: -
J: TRBJ1-2
size: -
DNA: TGTGCCAGCAGCCAAGTAGGATATGGCTACACCTTC
CDR3: CASSQVGYGYTF

length: 16
V: TRBV29-1
D: -
J: TRBJ1-3
size: -
DNA: TGCAGCGTTGAAGAACGGGGCGGTATCTCTGGAAACACCATATATTTT
CDR3: CSVEERGGISGNTIYF

length: 17
V: TRBV28
D: TRBD1
J: TRBJ2-6
size: -
DNA: TGTGCCAGCAGCCGGGACAGGTTTTTCTCTGGGGCCAACGTCCTGACTTTC
CDR3: CASSRDRFFSGANVLTF

length: 18
V: TRBV13
D: TRBD2
J: TRBJ2-1
size: -
DNA: TGTGCCAGCAGCTCGGGACTAGCGGGAGGGTGGTCCTACAATGAGCAGTTCTTC
CDR3: CASSSGLAGGWSYNEQFF

length: 13
V: TRBV14
D: -
J: TRBJ2-5
size: -
DNA: TGTGCCAGCAGCCAGACATACCTTGGGACCCAGTACTTC
CDR3: CASSQTYLGTQYF

length: 12
V: TRBV10-3
D: -
J: TRBJ2-3
size: -
DNA: TGTGCCATCAGACCCTCGGGGGCCTCGCAGTATTTT
CDR3: CAIRPSGASQYF

length: 13
V: TRBV7-2
D: -
J: TRBJ1-1
size: -
DNA: TGTGCCAGCAGCCTCACGGGACGCACTGAAGCTTTCTTT
CDR3: CASSLTGRTEAFF

length: 12
V: TRBV28
D: -
J: TRBJ2-7
size: -
DNA: TGTGCCAGCAAGCGGACTTCCTACGAGCAGTACTTC
CDR3: CASKRTSYEQYF

length: 14
V: TRBV28
D: -
J: TRBJ2-2
size: once
DNA: TGTGCCATTAAACAGGGTCCTGGGGCCCGGGAGCTGTTTTTT
CDR3: CAIKQGPGARELFF

length: 17
V: TRBV12-5
D: -
J: TRBJ2-2
size: -
DNA: TGTGCTAGTGGTTTGGTACTCCGGGGGCGCCTAATCGGGGAGCTGTTTTTT
CDR3: CASGLVLRGRLIGELFF

length: 15
V: TRBV5-1
D: -
J: TRBJ2-1
size: -
DNA: TGCGCCAGCAGCTTGGGGCCAGGGGACGGGAATGAGCAGTTCTTC
CDR3: CASSLGPGDGNEQFF

length: 16
V: TRBV6-6
D: TRBD1
J: TRBJ1-5
size: once
DNA: TGTGCCAGCAGGCCGGGACAGGGGGCTTTGAATCAGCCCCAGCATTTT
CDR3: CASRPGQGALNQPQHF

length: 19
V: TRBV5-5
D: TRBD1
J: TRBJ1-4
size: -
DNA: TGTGCCAGCAGCTTGGATCGGGACAGGGGAATAACAACTAATGAAAAACTGTTTTTT
CDR3: CASSLDRDRGITTNEKLFF

length: 17
V: TRBV2
D: TRBD1
J: TRBJ1-1
size: -
DNA: TGTGCCAGCAGTGAAGCGATAGGGGGCGGGAAGAACACTGAAGCTTTCTTT
CDR3: CASSEAIGGGKNTEAFF

length: 12
V: TRBV29-1
D: -
J: TRBJ2-1
size: -
DNA: TGCAGCGTTCAGACAAGCTACAATGAGCAGTTCTTC
CDR3: CSVQTSYNEQFF

length: 15
V: TRBV12-5
D: -
J: TRBJ2-7
size: -
DNA: TGTGCTAGTGGTTTGGTACGGTCTGAGACCTACGAGCAGTACTTC
CDR3: CASGLVRSETYEQYF

length: 13
V: TRBV5-4
D: -
J: TRBJ2-1
size: -
DNA: TGTGCCAGCAGCTCCCGGGACGCAGCCCCCCTGTTCTTC
CDR3: CASSSRDAAPLFF

length: 12
V: TRBV6-6
D: -
J: TRBJ2-3
size: -
DNA: TGTGCCAGCAGCCCAAAGGTGGATACGCAGTATTTT
CDR3: CASSPKVDTQYF

length: 13
V: TRBV19
D: -
J: TRBJ1-2
size: -
DNA: TGTGCCAGTAGTATGGGCCGGGACTATGGCTACACCTTC
CDR3: CASSMGRDYGYTF

length: 13
V: TRBV19
D: -
J: TRBJ2-5
size: -
DNA: TGTGCCAGTAGTATCTCAGCGGTGGAGACCCAGTACTTC
CDR3: CASSISAVETQYF

length: 13
V: TRBV2
D: -
J: TRBJ1-5
size: few
DNA: TGTGCCAGCAGTGGGGAGGGGGTTCAGCCCCAGCATTTT
CDR3: CASSGEGVQPQHF

length: 14
V: TRBV5-1
D: TRBD1
J: TRBJ1-2
size: -
DNA: TGCGCCAGCAGCACGACAGGGGCGGACTATGGCTACACCTTC
CDR3: CASSTTGADYGYTF

length: 13
V: TRBV19
D: -
J: TRBJ2-3
size: -
DNA: TGTGCCAGTAGTATTAGCGGATCAGATACGCAGTATTTT
CDR3: CASSISGSDTQYF

length: 14
V: TRBV19
D: -
J: TRBJ2-3
size: -
DNA: TGTGCCAGTAGTACGGCATATAGCACAGATACGCAGTATTTT
CDR3: CASSTAYSTDTQYF

length: 17
V: TRBV15
D: -
J: TRBJ2-6
size: -
DNA: TGTGCCACCAGCAGATTTTCGGGGGCGGATGGGGCCAACGTCCTGACTTTC
CDR3: CATSRFSGADGANVLTF

length: 13
V: TRBV6-5
D: -
J: TRBJ2-2
size: -
DNA: TGTGCCAGCAGGGGGGCGGACACCGGGGAGCTGTTTTTT
CDR3: CASRGADTGELFF

length: 15
V: TRBV7-6
D: TRBD2
J: TRBJ2-5
size: few
DNA: TGTGCCAGCAGCTTGACTAGCGGGGGGCAAGAGACCCAGTACTTC
CDR3: CASSLTSGGQETQYF

length: 17
V: TRBV10-1
D: -
J: TRBJ1-3
size: -
DNA: TGCGCCAGCAGTGAGTCGAGGTCCGGAATCTCTGGAAACACCATATATTTT
CDR3: CASSESRSGISGNTIYF

length: 15
V: TRBV19
D: TRBD2
J: TRBJ2-1
size: -
DNA: TGTGCCAGTAGTATACGCCTAGCGGGACACAATGAGCAGTTCTTC
CDR3: CASSIRLAGHNEQFF

length: 14
V: TRBV19
D: -
J: TRBJ1-4
size: -
DNA: TGTGCCAGTAGCGACGGGAAGGCGAATGAAAAACTGTTTTTT
CDR3: CASSDGKANEKLFF

length: 16
V: TRBV5-1
D: TRBD1
J: TRBJ2-2
size: once
DNA: TGCGCCAGCACTTCCGGGGGACAGGGGGCGGCCGGGGAGCTGTTTTTT
CDR3: CASTSGGQGAAGELFF

length: 15
V: TRBV2
D: -
J: TRBJ1-1
size: -
DNA: TGTGCCAGCAGTCTCCAGGACAGATTGAACACTGAAGCTTTCTTT
CDR3: CASSLQDRLNTEAFF

length: 15
V: TRBV9
D: -
J: TRBJ2-3
size: -
DNA: TGTGCCAGCAGCGTAGGTCTTCCCAGCACAGATACGCAGTATTTT
CDR3: CASSVGLPSTDTQYF

length: 16
V: TRBV18
D: -
J: TRBJ1-3
size: -
DNA: TGTGCCAGCTTTTTTTCGGGAGGGACCGTTGGAAACACCATATATTTT
CDR3: CASFFSGGTVGNTIYF

length: 15
V: TRBV7-9
D: -
J: TRBJ1-2
size: -
DNA: TGTGCCAGCAGCTTAGATCTGGACACCAACTATGGCTACACCTTC
CDR3: CASSLDLDTNYGYTF

length: 13
V: TRBV28
D: -
J: TRBJ2-6
size: once
DNA: TGTGCCAGCAGTTCTGGGGGGGCCAACGTCCTGACTTTC
CDR3: CASSSGGANVLTF

length: 14
V: TRBV6-1
D: TRBD2
J: TRBJ2-3
size: few
DNA: TGTGCCAGCCGGACTAGCGGGGGCACAGATACGCAGTATTTT
CDR3: CASRTSGGTDTQYF